Presented here are 5 T cell receptor beta chains from one specimen sequenced in a study of read filtering for tumor transcriptome and immune sequencing. The library was built from roughly 400 ng RNA with molecular barcoded adaptors for alpha/delta and beta/gamma chains. TCRdb called the reads again in MiXCR, with one record for every CDR3 protein. The sample contains approximately 41,000 distinct CDR3 sequences, about an eighth of which appear only once. The material sequenced was a population of CD138-negative cells sorted from bone marrow. The source is a donor at least 40 years old with multiple myeloma.

This clonotype showed up just a few times. The gene calls are TRBV12-3 or TRBV12-4 and TRBJ2-1, with a tentative D call TRBD2 (6 bases). This CDR3 is built from 12 residues. Trimming took 3 bases from V and 11 from J, leaving 11 bases between them. CDR3 in amino acids: CASSFEGRKQFF. Written as DNA, the CDR3 is TGTGCCAGCAGTTTCGAGGGGAGGAAGCAGTTCTTC.

This clonotype was counted at least ten times. CDR3 sequence: CASTELAGMGEQFF. CDR3 sequence (DNA): TGTGCCAGTACGGAACTAGCGGGAATGGGTGAGCAGTTCTTC. The chain employs TRBV19 and TRBJ2-1; 10 nucleotides match TRBD2. Germline V gives CDR1 LNHDA, CDR2 SQIVND (reference sequence). The CDR3 totals 14 residues. The J segment lost 9 bases and the V segment lost 7 bases, leaving 9 bases of the junction unmatched.

In its sample, this clonotype was seen a few times. Being one base from a much bigger clone, this may be a read error. The chain employs TRBV28 and TRBJ2-7; D unclear. Germline V CDR1 and CDR2: MDHEN, SYDVKM. CDR3 size: 15 residues. Trimming took off 8 bases at V and 3 bases at J, with 20 bases between the two ends. The CDR3 sequence: CASGPPNRANYEQYF. The CDR3 DNA reads as TGTGCCAGCGGTCCCCCAAACCGGGCCAACTACGAGCAGTACTTC.

Concerning this clonotype itself: A far larger clone is just one base off, so this is likely a read error. The genes are TRBV11-2 and TRBJ2-3; D might be TRBD1 (6 bases). The tail of the sequence fits TRBJ1-5 better, so the J call may be wrong. The CDR3 loop spans 15 amino acids. Per the germline V gene, CDR1 is SGHAT and CDR2 is FQNNGV. The CDR3 sequence is CASSLDAGGTDTQHF. The CDR3 nucleotides are TGTGCCAGCAGCTTAGATGCGGGGGGCACAGATACGCAGCATTTT.

Remarks on this clonotype: Its ends do not fully match the called genes, so a read error is possible. The chain couples TRBV28 to TRBJ2-3, with a tentative D call TRBD2 (5 bases). CDR1 is MDHEN, CDR2 SYDVKM, per germline. The CDR3 extends over 15 amino acids. The CDR3 spells CASSFPRSGTDTQYF. CDR3 sequence (DNA): TGTGCCAGCAGTTTCCCCCGGAGCGGCACGGATACGCAGTATTTT.